Listed below are T cell receptor beta chains from one sample, sequenced in a study of T cell responses to AZD1222 COVID-19 vaccine. The protocol was immunoSEQ multiplex PCR, while the TCRdb copy is restricted to in-frame clones and leaves out a portion. The sample includes fewer than 120,000 clones, 80% to 95% of them seen just once. Sequenced here: peripheral blood, sampled 28 days after the second AZD1222 dose. All receptors derive from an adult who received the AZD1222 COVID-19 vaccine. The CDR3 runs from the conserved cysteine through the conserved F or W. A D gene is named only where the DNA matches it firmly. Size is stated for part of the rows, as once, few or many counts, or as a class when the clone is expanded.

J gene | V gene | D gene | clone size | CDR3 DNA | CDR3 protein
TRBJ2-7 | TRBV3-1/TRBV3-2 | TRBD1 | . | TGTGCCAGCAGCCACACCGGGACAGGGTACGAGCAGTACTTC | CASSHTGTGYEQYF
TRBJ2-5 | TRBV5-1 | . | . | TGCGCCAGCAGCCAAGATACCCAAGAGACCCAGTACTTC | CASSQDTQETQYF
TRBJ1-4 | TRBV21-1 | . | . | TGTGCCAGCAGCCCAGGGGACATCCCTGAAAAACTGTTTTTT | CASSPGDIPEKLFF
TRBJ2-3 | TRBV5-4 | TRBD1 | . | TGTGCCAGCAGCGCGGCCAGGGACAGGGTTACAGATACGCAGTATTTT | CASSAARDRVTDTQYF
TRBJ1-1 | TRBV14 | . | . | TGTGCCAGCAGCCCGGTACAGGAGGAAGCTTTCTTT | CASSPVQEEAFF
TRBJ2-5 | TRBV7-2 | . | . | TGTGCCAGCAGCTTAAAATGGGGGGAGACCCAGTACTTC | CASSLKWGETQYF
TRBJ2-1 | TRBV5-4 | . | . | TGTGCCAGCAGCCCCATGACAGGTTCGGGGACTGAGCAGTTCTTC | CASSPMTGSGTEQFF
TRBJ2-3 | TRBV7-3 | . | . | TGTGCCAGCAGCTTACAGAGTAGCACAGATACGCAGTATTTT | CASSLQSSTDTQYF
TRBJ2-5 | TRBV19 | . | . | TGTGCCAGTAGTATTCGGGGGGCCTCGGAGACCCAGTACTTC | CASSIRGASETQYF
TRBJ2-4 | TRBV12-5 | . | . | TGTGCTAGTGGTTTTCTAGGAGCCAAAAACATTCAGTACTTC | CASGFLGAKNIQYF
TRBJ1-1 | TRBV23-1 | . | . | TGCGCCAGCACACCAGTAGGGAGTGAGAACACTGAAGCTTTCTTT | CASTPVGSENTEAFF
TRBJ2-3 | TRBV5-1 | TRBD2 | . | TGCGCCAGCAGCTTGGTCCCTAGCGGGGGCCTCACAGATACGCAGTATTTT | CASSLVPSGGLTDTQYF
TRBJ1-5 | TRBV2 | . | . | TGTGCCAGCAGGTCCAAGGACTATAGCAATCAGCCCCAGCATTTT | CASRSKDYSNQPQHF
TRBJ2-4 | TRBV5-5 | . | few | TGTGCCAGCAGCTTGCGTGCAGAAAACATTCAGTACTTC | CASSLRAENIQYF
TRBJ2-7 | TRBV15 | TRBD2 | . | TGTGCCACCAGCAGAGAGGCCCCCGGAGGGAGGGGTCTCTACGAGCAGTACTTC | CATSREAPGGRGLYEQYF
TRBJ2-2 | TRBV29-1 | . | . | TGCAGCGCCACCGGGGCCCGCGAGGGGAAGAGCGGGGAGCTGTTTTTT | CSATGAREGKSGELFF
TRBJ2-3 | TRBV16 | . | . | TGTGCCAGCAGCCAATCGACTCCAACAGATACGCAGTATTTT | CASSQSTPTDTQYF
TRBJ1-1 | TRBV12-3/TRBV12-4 | . | . | TGTGCCAGCACCGAGTGGGGGAACACTGAAGCTTTCTTT | CASTEWGNTEAFF
TRBJ2-5 | TRBV6-5 | . | few | TGTGCCAGCAGTTACTCATCGGCTGGAGAGACCCAGTACTTC | CASSYSSAGETQYF
TRBJ1-5 | TRBV10-3 | . | . | TGTGCCATTAACGAACAGGGTATCAATCAGCCCCAGCATTTT | CAINEQGINQPQHF
TRBJ1-4 | TRBV2 | TRBD1 | . | TGTGCCCAGCACAGGGGGCTAGGGGAAAAACTGTTTTTT | CAQHRGLGEKLFF
TRBJ1-1 | TRBV6-5 | . | . | TGTGCCAGCAGTTACGGACAAACGAACACTGAAGCTTTCTTT | CASSYGQTNTEAFF
TRBJ1-4 | TRBV18 | . | . | TGTGCCAGCTCACCAGCAGGGGATTACCCCAATGAAAAACTGTTTTTT | CASSPAGDYPNEKLFF
TRBJ1-2 | TRBV7-9 | . | . | TGTGCCAGCAGCCTCTGGGTTTCGGCAGGGGCGCGTGGCTACACCTTC | CASSLWVSAGARGYTF
TRBJ1-2 | TRBV5-1 | . | once | TGCGCCAGCAGCCCATCGAGGGGGGTGGAGGGCTACACCTTC | CASSPSRGVEGYTF
TRBJ2-3 | TRBV9 | . | . | TGTGCCAGCAGCGCCGACAGTGAACACACAGATACGCAGTATTTT | CASSADSEHTDTQYF